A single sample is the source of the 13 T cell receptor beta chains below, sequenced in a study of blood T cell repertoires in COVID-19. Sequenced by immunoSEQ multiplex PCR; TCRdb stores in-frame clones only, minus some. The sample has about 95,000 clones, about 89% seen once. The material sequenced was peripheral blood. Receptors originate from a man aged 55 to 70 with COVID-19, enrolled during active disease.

CDR3 residues: CASSGWTVGREQYF. CDR3 sequence (DNA): TGTGCCAGCAGTGGCTGGACAGTTGGTCGCGAGCAGTACTTC. This chain links TRBV25-1 with TRBJ2-7; a possible D gene is TRBD1 (6 bases). V was cut by 4 bases and J by 6 bases, with 16 bases left in between. Per the germline V gene, CDR1 is MGHDK and CDR2 is SYGVNS. This CDR3 has 14 amino acids.

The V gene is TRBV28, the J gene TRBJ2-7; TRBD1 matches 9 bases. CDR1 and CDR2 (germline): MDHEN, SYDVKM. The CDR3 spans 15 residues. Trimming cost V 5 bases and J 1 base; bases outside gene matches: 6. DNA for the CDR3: TGTGCCAGCAGTGAACCGGGACAGGGTTCCTACGAGCAGTACTTC. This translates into CASSEPGQGSYEQYF.

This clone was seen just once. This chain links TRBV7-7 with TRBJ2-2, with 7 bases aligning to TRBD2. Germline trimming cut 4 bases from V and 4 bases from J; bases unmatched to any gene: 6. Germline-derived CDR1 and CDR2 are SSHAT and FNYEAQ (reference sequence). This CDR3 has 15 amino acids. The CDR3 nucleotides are TGTGCCAGCAGCTCGAGCGGGATCGGCACCGGGGAGCTGTTTTTT. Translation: CASSSSGIGTGELFF.

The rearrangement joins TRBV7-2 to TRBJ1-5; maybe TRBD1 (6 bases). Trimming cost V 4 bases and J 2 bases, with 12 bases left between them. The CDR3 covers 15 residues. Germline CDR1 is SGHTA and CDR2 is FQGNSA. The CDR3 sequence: CASSYTSGGNQPQHF. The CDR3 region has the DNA TGTGCCAGCAGCTACACCTCAGGGGGCAATCAGCCCCAGCATTTT.

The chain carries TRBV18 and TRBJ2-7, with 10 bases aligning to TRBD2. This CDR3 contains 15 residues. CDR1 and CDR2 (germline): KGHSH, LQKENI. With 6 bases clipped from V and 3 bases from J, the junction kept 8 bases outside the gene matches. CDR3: CASSLAGTSDYEQYF. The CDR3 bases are TGTGCCAGCTCCCTCGCCGGGACTAGCGACTACGAGCAGTACTTC.

The CDR3 DNA reads as TGTGCCAGCAGCTTAGAACAGGGGTTGAACACTGAAGCTTTCTTT. Protein sequence: CASSLEQGLNTEAFF. This chain links TRBV7-2 with TRBJ1-1, with 7 positions matching TRBD1. V dropped 1 base and J dropped 0; count of bases not matched to a gene: 2. Per the germline V gene, CDR1 is SGHTA and CDR2 is FQGNSA. The CDR3 is 15 amino acids. The full variable domain, with the rest looked up from reference TRBV7-2 and TRBJ1-1, is GAGVSQSPSNKVTEKGKDVELRCDPISGHTALYWYRQSLGQGLEFLIYFQGNSAPDKSGLPSDRFSAERTGGSVSTLTIQRTQQEDSAVYLCASSLEQGLNTEAFFGQGTRLTVV.

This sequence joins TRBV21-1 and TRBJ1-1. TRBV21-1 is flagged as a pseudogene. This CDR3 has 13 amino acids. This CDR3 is CASSKSGDTEAFF. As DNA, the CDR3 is TGTGCCAGCAGCAAAAGCGGGGACACTGAAGCTTTCTTT.

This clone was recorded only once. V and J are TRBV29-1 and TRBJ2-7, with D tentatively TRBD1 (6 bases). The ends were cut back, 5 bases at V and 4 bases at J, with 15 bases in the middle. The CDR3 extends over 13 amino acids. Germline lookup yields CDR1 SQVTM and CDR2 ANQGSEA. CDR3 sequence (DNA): TGCAGCGTTTATCCGCCAGGGGAATACGAGCAGTACTTC. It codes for CSVYPPGEYEQYF.

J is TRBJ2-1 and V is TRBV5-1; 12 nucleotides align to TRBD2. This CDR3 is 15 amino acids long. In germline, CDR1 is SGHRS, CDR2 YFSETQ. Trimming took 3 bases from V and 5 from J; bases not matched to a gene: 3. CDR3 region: CASSSRTSGNNEQFF. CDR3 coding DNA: TGCGCCAGCAGCTCCCGGACTAGCGGGAACAATGAGCAGTTCTTC. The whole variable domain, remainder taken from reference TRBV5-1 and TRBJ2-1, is KAGVTQTPRYLIKTRGQQVTLSCSPISGHRSVSWYQQTPGQGLQFLFEYFSETQRNKGNFPGRFSGRQFSNSRSEMNVSTLELGDSALYLCASSSRTSGNNEQFFGPGTRLTVL.

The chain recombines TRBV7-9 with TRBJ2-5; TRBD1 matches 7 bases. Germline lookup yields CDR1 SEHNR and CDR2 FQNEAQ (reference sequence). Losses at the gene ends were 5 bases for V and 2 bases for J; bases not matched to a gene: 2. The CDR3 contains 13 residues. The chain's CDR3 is CASSRGQQETQYF. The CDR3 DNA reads TGTGCCAGCAGCCGGGGACAGCAAGAGACCCAGTACTTC.

CDR3 sequence reads: CASSSKQGASTDTQYF. The CDR3 DNA reads as TGTGCCAGCAGTTCGAAACAGGGGGCTAGCACAGATACGCAGTATTTT. The genes are TRBV28 and TRBJ2-3, with 9 nucleotides matching TRBD1. Germline V lookup: CDR1 MDHEN, CDR2 SYDVKM. V was pared by 4 bases and J by 0 bases, with 5 bases of the junction left unmatched. CDR3 size: 16 residues.

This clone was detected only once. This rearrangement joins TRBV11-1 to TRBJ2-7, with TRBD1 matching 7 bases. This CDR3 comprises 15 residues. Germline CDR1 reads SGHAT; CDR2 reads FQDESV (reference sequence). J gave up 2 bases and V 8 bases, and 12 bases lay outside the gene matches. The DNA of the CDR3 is TGTGCCAGCGCAATCTCCGGGACAGCTGCCTACGAGCAGTACTTC. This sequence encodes CASAISGTAAYEQYF. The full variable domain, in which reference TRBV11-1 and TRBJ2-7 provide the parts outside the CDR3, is EAEVAQSPRYKITEKSQAVAFWCDPISGHATLYWYRQILGQGPELLVQFQDESVVDDSQLPKDRFSAERLKGVDSTLKIQPAELGDSAMYLCASAISGTAAYEQYFGPGTRLTVT.

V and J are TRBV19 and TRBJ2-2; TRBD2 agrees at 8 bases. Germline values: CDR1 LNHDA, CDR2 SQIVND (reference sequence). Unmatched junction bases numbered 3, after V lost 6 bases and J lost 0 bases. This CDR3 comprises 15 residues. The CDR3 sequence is CASSILAANTGELFF. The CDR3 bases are TGTGCCAGTAGCATACTAGCGGCGAACACCGGGGAGCTGTTTTTT.